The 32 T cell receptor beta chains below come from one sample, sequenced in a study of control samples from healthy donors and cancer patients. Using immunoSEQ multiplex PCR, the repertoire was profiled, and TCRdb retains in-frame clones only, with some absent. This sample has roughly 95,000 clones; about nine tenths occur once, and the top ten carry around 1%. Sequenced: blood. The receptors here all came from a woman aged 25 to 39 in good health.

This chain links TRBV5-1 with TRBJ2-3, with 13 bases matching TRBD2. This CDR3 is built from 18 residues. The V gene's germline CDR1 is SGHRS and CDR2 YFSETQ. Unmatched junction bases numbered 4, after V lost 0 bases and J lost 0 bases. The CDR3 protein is CASSLGLAGGTSTDTQYF. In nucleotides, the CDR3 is TGCGCCAGCAGCTTGGGACTAGCGGGGGGAACTAGCACAGATACGCAGTATTTT.

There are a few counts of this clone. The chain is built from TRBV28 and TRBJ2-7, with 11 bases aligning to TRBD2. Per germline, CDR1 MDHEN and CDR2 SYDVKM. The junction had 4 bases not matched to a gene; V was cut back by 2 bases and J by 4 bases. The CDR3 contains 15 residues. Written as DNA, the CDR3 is TGTGCCAGCAGTTTACCTAGCGGGGGGACTTACGAGCAGTACTTC. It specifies CASSLPSGGTYEQYF.

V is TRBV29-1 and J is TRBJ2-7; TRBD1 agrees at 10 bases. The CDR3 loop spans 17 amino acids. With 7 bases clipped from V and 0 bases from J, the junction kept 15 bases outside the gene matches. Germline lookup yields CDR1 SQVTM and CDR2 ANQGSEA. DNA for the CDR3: TGCAGCGCCCCTGGGGGGACAGGGGAGGCTAGCTCCTACGAGCAGTACTTC. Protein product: CSAPGGTGEASSYEQYF.

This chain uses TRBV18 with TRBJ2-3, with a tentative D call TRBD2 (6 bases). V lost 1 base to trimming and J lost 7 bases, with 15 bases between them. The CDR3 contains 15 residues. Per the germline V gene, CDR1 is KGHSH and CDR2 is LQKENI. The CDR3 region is CASSPRREGFNTQYF. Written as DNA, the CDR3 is TGTGCCAGCTCACCACGGAGGGAAGGGTTTAATACGCAGTATTTT.

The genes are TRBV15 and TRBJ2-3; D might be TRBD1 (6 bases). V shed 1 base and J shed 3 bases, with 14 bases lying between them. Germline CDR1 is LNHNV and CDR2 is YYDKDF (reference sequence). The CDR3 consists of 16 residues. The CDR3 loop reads CATSRARNRETDTQYF. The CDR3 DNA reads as TGTGCCACCAGCAGAGCTCGGAACAGGGAGACAGATACGCAGTATTTT. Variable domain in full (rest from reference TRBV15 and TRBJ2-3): DAMVIQNPRYQVTQFGKPVTLSCSQTLNHNVMYWYQQKSSQAPKLLFHYYDKDFNNEADTPDNFQSRRPNTSFCFLDIRSPGLGDTAMYLCATSRARNRETDTQYFGPGTRLTVL.

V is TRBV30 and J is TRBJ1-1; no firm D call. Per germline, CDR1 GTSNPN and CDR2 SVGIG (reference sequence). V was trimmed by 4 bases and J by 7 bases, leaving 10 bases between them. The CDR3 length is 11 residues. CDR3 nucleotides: TGTGCCTGGACCGGAAAGAATGAAGCTTTCTTT. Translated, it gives CAWTGKNEAFF.

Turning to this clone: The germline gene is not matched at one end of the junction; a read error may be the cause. For the CDR3, the DNA is TGCGCCAGCAGCCCAACTAGCGGGAGTTTTAGCCCACGACATTTT. Its protein is CASSPTSGSFSPRHF. The rearrangement joins TRBV5-1 to TRBJ2-3, with 11 positions matching TRBD2. Germline CDR1 and CDR2: SGHRS and YFSETQ. The CDR3 contains 15 residues. The whole variable domain, filled in from reference TRBV5-1 and TRBJ2-3, reads KAGVTQTPRYLIKTRGQQVTLSCSPISGHRSVSWYQQTPGQGLQFLFEYFSETQRNKGNFPGRFSGRQFSNSRSEMNVSTLELGDSALYLCASSPTSGSFSPRHFGPGTRLTVL.

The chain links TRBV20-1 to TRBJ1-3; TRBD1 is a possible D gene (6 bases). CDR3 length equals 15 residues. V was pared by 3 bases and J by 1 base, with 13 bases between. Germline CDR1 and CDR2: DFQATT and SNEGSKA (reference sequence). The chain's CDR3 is CSASNMGASGNTIYF. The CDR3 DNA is TGCAGTGCTAGTAATATGGGGGCATCTGGAAACACCATATATTTT.

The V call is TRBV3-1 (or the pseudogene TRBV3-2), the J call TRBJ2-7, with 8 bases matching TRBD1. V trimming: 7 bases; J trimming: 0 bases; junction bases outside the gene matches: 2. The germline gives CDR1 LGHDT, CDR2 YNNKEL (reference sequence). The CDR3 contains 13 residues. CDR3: CASIGTGSYEQYF. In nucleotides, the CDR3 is TGTGCCAGCATCGGGACAGGCTCCTACGAGCAGTACTTC.

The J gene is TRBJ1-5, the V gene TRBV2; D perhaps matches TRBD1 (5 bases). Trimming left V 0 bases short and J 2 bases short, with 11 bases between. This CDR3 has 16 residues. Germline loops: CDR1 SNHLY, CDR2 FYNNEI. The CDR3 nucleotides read TGTGCCAGCAGTGAAGCGCGCAGGGTTGGCAATCAGCCCCAGCATTTT. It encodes CASSEARRVGNQPQHF.

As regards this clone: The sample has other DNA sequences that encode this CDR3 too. The CDR3 nucleotides read TGTGCCAGCTCATCTGACAGAAACACTGAAGCTTTCTTT. Translation gives CASSSDRNTEAFF. This chain joins TRBV18 and TRBJ1-1; D may be TRBD1 (5 bases). This CDR3 comprises 13 residues. The V end lost 5 bases, the J end lost 2 bases, and 9 bases lay between the germline ends. The germline CDR1 and CDR2 sequences are KGHSH and LQKENI.

The CDR3 DNA is TGTGCCAGTAGTGTGACAGGGGAGCAGCCCCAGCATTTT. It codes for CASSVTGEQPQHF. The chain combines TRBV19 with TRBJ1-5, with 8 bases matching TRBD1. This CDR3 is 13 amino acids long. The ends lost 5 bases at V and 7 bases at J; junction bases unmatched: 4. The germline gives CDR1 LNHDA, CDR2 SQIVND (reference sequence). Together with reference TRBV19 and TRBJ1-5, the CDR3 gives the full variable domain: DGGITQSPKYLFRKEGQNVTLSCEQNLNHDAMYWYRQDPGQGLRLIYYSQIVNDFQKGDIAEGYSVSREKKESFPLTVTSAQKNPTAFYLCASSVTGEQPQHFGDGTRLSIL.

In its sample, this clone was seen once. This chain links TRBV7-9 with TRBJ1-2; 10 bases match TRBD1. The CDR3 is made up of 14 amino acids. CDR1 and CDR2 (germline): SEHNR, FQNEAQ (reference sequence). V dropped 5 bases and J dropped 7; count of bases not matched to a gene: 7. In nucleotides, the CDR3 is TGTGCCAGCAGCCTAACGACAGGGGGCTTTGGCTACACCTTC. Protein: CASSLTTGGFGYTF.

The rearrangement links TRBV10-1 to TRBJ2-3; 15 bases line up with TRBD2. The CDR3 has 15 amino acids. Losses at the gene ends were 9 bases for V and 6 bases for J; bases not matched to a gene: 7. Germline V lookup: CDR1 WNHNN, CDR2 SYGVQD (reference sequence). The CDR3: CARPGLAGGPDTQYF. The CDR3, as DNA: TGCGCCAGACCGGGACTAGCGGGGGGCCCGGATACGCAGTATTTT.

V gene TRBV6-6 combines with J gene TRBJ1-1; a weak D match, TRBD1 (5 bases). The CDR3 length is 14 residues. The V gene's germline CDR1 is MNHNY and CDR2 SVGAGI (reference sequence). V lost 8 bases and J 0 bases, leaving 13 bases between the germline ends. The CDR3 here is CASRLAGMNTEAFF. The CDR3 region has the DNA TGTGCCAGCCGGCTGGCAGGGATGAACACTGAAGCTTTCTTT.

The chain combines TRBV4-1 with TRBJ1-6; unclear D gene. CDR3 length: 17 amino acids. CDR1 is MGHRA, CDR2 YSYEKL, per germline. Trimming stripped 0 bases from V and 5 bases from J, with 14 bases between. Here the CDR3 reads CASSQESRRLNNSPLHF. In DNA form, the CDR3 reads TGCGCCAGCAGCCAAGAATCAAGAAGGCTTAATAATTCACCCCTCCACTTT.

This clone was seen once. CDR3 amino acids: CASSLERPGEGGATYEQYF. The DNA for the CDR3 is TGCGCCAGCAGCTTGGAGCGGCCGGGGGAGGGGGGAGCCACCTACGAGCAGTACTTC. The J gene is TRBJ2-7, the V gene TRBV5-1; the D gene is possibly TRBD2 (7 bases). Germline V lookup: CDR1 SGHRS, CDR2 YFSETQ. V was trimmed by 0 bases and J by 2 bases, leaving 24 bases between them. The CDR3 loop spans 19 amino acids.

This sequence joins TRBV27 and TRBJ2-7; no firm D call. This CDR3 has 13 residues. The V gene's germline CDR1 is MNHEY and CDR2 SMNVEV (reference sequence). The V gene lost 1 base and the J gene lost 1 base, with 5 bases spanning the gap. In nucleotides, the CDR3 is TGTGCCAGCAGTTTATACAGATCCTACGAGCAGTACTTC. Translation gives CASSLYRSYEQYF.

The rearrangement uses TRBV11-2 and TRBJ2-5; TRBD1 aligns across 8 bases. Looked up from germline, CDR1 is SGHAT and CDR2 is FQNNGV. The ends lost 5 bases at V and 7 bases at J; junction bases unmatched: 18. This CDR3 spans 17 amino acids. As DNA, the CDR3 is TGTGCCAGCAGCCACCGACAGGGGCCTCAGGAGGCCTGGACCCAGTACTTC. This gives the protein CASSHRQGPQEAWTQYF.

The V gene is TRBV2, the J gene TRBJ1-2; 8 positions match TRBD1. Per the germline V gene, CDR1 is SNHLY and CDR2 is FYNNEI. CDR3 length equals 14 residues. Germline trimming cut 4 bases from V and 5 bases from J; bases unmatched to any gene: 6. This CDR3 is CASSAYRGFYGYTF. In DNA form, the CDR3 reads TGTGCCAGCAGTGCGTACAGGGGGTTTTATGGCTACACCTTC.

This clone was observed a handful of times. The CDR3 protein is CASSPELNTEAFF. The CDR3 DNA reads as TGTGCCAGCAGCCCCGAGCTGAACACTGAAGCTTTCTTT. The chain employs TRBV5-4 and TRBJ1-1; D remains unclear. V shed 4 bases and J shed 0 bases, with 7 bases lying between them. The CDR3 is 13 residues long. Germline lookup yields CDR1 SGHNT and CDR2 YYREEE (reference sequence).

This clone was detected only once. CDR3 residues: CASSPSMGLATDTQYF. Here the CDR3 DNA reads TGTGCCAGCTCACCATCTATGGGACTAGCAACAGATACGCAGTATTTT. J is TRBJ2-3 and V is TRBV18; 9 bases are shared with TRBD2. V shed 2 bases and J 3 bases; nucleotides not matched to a gene: 6. The CDR3 length is 16 residues. CDR1 is KGHSH and CDR2 is LQKENI in the germline V gene. Full variable domain (missing parts from reference TRBV18 and TRBJ2-3): NAGVMQNPRHLVRRRGQEARLRCSPMKGHSHVYWYRQLPEEGLKFMVYLQKENIIDESGMPKERFSAEFPKEGPSILRIQQVVRGDSAAYFCASSPSMGLATDTQYFGPGTRLTVL.

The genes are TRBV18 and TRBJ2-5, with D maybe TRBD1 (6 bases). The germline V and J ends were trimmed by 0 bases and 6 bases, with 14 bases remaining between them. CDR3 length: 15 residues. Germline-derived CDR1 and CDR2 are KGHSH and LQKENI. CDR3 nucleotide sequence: TGTGCCAGCTCACCACCTCCCGCAGGGGTAAAGACCCAGTACTTC. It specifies CASSPPPAGVKTQYF.

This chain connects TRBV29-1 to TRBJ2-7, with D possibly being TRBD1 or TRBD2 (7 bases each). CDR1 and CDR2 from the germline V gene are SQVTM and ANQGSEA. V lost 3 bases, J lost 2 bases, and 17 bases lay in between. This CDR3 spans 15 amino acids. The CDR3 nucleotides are TGCAGCGTTGATGATTCGGGGAGGGGGCCCTACGAGCAGTACTTC. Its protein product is CSVDDSGRGPYEQYF.

The CDR3 here is CASSYGTSGGEGTQYF. The CDR3, as DNA: TGTGCCAGCAGTTACGGGACTAGCGGGGGGGAAGGTACGCAGTATTTT. The chain couples TRBV6-5 to TRBJ2-3; TRBD2 matches at 16 bases. This CDR3 has 16 residues. With 2 bases clipped from V and 8 bases from J, the junction kept 4 bases outside the gene matches. Germline V gene data show CDR1 as MNHEY and CDR2 as SVGAGI.

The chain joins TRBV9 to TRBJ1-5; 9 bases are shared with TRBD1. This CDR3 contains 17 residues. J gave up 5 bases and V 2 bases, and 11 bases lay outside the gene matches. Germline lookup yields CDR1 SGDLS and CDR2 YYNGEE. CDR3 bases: TGTGCCAGCAGCGTTTTGGAGGGACAGGGTTTGTATCAGCCCCAGCATTTT. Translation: CASSVLEGQGLYQPQHF. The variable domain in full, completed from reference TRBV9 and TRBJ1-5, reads DSGVTQTPKHLITATGQRVTLRCSPRSGDLSVYWYQQSLDQGLQFLIQYYNGEERAKGNILERFSAQQFPDLHSELNLSSLELGDSALYFCASSVLEGQGLYQPQHFGDGTRLSIL.

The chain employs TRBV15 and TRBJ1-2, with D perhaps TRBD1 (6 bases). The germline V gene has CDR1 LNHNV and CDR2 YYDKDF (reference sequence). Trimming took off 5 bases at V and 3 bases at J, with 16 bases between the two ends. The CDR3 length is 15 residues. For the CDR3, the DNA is TGTGCCACCAGCCCTCTCAGGGGAAGAGACTATGGCTACACCTTC. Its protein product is CATSPLRGRDYGYTF.

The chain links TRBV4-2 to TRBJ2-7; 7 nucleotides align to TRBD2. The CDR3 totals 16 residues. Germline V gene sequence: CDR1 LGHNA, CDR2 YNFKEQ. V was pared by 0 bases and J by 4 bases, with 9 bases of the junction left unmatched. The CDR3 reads CASSQDQSGTIYEQYF. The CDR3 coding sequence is TGTGCCAGCAGCCAAGACCAGAGCGGGACCATTTACGAGCAGTACTTC.

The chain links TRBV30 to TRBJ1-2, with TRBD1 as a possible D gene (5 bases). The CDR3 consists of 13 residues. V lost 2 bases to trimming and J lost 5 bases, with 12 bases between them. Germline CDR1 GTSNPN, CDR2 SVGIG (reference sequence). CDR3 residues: CAWSRRGAYGYTF. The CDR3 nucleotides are TGTGCCTGGAGTAGGAGGGGTGCTTATGGCTACACCTTC.

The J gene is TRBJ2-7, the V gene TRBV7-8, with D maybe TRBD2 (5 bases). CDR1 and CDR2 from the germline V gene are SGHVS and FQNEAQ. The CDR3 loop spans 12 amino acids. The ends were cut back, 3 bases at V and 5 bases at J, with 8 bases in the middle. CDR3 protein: CASSFGGHEQYF. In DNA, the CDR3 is TGTGCCAGCAGCTTTGGAGGTCACGAGCAGTACTTC. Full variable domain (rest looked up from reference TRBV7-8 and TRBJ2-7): GAGVSQSPRYKVAKRGQDVALRCDPISGHVSLFWYQQALGQGPEFLTYFQNEAQLDKSGLPSDRFFAERPEGSVSTLKIQRTQQEDSAVYLCASSFGGHEQYFGPGTRLTVT.

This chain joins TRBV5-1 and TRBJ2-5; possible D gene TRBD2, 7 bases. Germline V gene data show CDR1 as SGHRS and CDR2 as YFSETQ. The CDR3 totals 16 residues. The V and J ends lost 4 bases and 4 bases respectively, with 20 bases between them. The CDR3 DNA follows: TGCGCCAGCAGCCCTGCCGGTGGGGGGGCCGGAGAGACCCAGTACTTC. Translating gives CASSPAGGGAGETQYF.

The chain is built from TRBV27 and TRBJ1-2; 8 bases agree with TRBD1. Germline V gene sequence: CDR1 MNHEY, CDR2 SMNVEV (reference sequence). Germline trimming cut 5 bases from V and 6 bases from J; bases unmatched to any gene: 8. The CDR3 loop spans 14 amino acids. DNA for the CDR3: TGTGCCAGCAGTATCAGGACAGGGTCTAATGGCTACACCTTC. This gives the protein CASSIRTGSNGYTF.